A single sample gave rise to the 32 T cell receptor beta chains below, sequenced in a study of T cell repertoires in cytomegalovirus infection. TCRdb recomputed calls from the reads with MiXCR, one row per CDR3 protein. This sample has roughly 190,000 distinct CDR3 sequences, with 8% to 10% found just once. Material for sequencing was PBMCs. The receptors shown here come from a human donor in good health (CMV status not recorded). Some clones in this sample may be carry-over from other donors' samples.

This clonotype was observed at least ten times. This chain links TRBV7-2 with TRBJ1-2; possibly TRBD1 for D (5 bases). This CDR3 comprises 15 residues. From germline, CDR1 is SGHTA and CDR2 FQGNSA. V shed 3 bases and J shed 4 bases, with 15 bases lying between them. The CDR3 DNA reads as TGTGCCAGCAGCTTTCCTGGGGCCAGTCCCTATGGCTACACCTTC. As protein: CASSFPGASPYGYTF.

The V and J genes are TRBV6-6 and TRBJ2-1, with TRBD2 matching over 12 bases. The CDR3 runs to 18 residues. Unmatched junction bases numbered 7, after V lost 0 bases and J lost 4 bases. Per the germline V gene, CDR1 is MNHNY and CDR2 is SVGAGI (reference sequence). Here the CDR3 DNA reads TGTGCCAGCAGTTACTCAAAAACCGGACTAGCGGGGTACAATGAGCAGTTCTTC. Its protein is CASSYSKTGLAGYNEQFF.

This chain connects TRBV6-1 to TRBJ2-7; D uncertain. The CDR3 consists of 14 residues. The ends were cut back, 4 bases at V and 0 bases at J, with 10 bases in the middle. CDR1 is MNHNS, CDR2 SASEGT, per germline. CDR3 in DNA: TGTGCCAGCAGTGCCGGGCAGGTCTCCTACGAGCAGTACTTC. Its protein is CASSAGQVSYEQYF.

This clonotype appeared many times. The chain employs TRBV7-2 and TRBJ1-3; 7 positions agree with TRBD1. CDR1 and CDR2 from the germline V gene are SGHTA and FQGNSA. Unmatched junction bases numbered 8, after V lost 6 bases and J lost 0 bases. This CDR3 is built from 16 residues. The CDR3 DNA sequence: TGTGCCAGCAGACGGACAGGCGGAAACTCTGGAAACACCATATATTTT. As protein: CASRRTGGNSGNTIYF.

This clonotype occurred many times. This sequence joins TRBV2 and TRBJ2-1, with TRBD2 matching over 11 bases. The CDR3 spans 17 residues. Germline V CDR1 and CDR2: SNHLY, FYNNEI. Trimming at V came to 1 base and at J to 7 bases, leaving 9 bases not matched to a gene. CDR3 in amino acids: CASSEGGSGRVGNEQFF. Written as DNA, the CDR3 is TGTGCCAGCAGTGAAGGGGGTAGCGGGAGGGTAGGAAATGAGCAGTTCTTC. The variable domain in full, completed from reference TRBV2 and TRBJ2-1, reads EPEVTQTPSHQVTQMGQEVILRCVPISNHLYFYWYRQILGQKVEFLVSFYNNEISEKSEIFDDQFSVERPDGSNFTLKIRSTKLEDSAMYFCASSEGGSGRVGNEQFFGPGTRLTVL.

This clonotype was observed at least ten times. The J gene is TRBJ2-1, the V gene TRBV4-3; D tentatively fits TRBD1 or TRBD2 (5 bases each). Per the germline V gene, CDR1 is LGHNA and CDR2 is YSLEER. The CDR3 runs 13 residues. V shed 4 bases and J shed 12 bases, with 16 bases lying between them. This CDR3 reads CASSRRDRPGQFF. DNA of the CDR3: TGCGCCAGCAGCCGACGGGACCGGCCGGGGCAGTTCTTC.

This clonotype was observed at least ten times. CDR3 nucleotides: TGTGCCATCAGTGACTCAGGGGCTAACTATGGCTACACCTTC. Its protein is CAISDSGANYGYTF. The chain combines TRBV10-3 with TRBJ1-2, with D tentatively TRBD1 (6 bases). Per the germline V gene, CDR1 is ENHRY and CDR2 is SYGVKD. The V gene lost 3 bases and the J gene lost 0 bases, with 8 bases spanning the gap. The CDR3 totals 14 residues.

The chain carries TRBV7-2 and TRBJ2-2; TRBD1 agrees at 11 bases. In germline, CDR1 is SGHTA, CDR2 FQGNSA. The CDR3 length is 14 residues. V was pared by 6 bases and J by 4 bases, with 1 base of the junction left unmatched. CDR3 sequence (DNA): TGTGCCAGCAGGGGGACAGGGGGCACCGGGGAGCTGTTTTTT. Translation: CASRGTGGTGELFF.

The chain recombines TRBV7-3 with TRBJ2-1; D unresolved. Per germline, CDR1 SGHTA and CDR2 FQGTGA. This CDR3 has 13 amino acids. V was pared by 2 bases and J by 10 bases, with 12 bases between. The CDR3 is CASSLSPRGEQFF. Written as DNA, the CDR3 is TGTGCCAGCAGCTTATCCCCTAGAGGCGAGCAGTTCTTC.

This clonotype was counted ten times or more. In DNA form, the CDR3 reads TGTGCCGGGCAGGGGAGGTCCTACAATGAGCAGTTCTTC. Translation: CAGQGRSYNEQFF. This chain uses TRBV28 with TRBJ2-1; the D gene could be TRBD1 or TRBD2 (6 bases each). Trimming took 11 bases from V and 1 from J, leaving 12 bases between them. This CDR3 region has 13 residues. In germline, CDR1 is MDHEN, CDR2 SYDVKM.

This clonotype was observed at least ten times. The DNA for the CDR3 is TGTGCCAGCAGCTTAGATTTCTACACTAAGCCCCAGCATTTT. Its protein is CASSLDFYTKPQHF. The chain links TRBV7-2 to TRBJ1-5; D unresolved. The CDR3 spans 14 residues. V was cut by 1 base and J by 8 bases, with 12 bases left in between. Germline CDR1 is SGHTA and CDR2 is FQGNSA.

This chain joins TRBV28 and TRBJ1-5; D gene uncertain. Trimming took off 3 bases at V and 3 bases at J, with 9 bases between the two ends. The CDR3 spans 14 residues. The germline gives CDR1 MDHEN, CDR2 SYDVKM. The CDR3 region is CASSFGRYNQPQHF. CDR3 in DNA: TGTGCCAGCAGTTTCGGACGGTACAATCAGCCCCAGCATTTT.

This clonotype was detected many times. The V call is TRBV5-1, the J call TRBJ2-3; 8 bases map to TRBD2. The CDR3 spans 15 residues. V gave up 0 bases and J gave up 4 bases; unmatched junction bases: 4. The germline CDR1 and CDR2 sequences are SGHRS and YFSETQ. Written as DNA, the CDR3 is TGCGCCAGCAGCTTGGCGGGGGGGCCGGCAGATACGCAGTATTTT. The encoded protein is CASSLAGGPADTQYF.

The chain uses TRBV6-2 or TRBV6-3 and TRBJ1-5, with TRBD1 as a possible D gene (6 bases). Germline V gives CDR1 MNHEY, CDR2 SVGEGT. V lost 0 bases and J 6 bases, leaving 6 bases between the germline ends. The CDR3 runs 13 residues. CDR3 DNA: TGTGCCAGCAGTTACTCGGGGGCTCAGCCCCAGCATTTT. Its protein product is CASSYSGAQPQHF.

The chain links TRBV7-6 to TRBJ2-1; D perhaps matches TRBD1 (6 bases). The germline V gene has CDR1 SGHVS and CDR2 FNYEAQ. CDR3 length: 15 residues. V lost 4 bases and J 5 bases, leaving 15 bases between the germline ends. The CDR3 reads CASSSQLDSNNEQFF. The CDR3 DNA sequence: TGTGCCAGCAGCTCGCAGTTGGACAGCAACAATGAGCAGTTCTTC.

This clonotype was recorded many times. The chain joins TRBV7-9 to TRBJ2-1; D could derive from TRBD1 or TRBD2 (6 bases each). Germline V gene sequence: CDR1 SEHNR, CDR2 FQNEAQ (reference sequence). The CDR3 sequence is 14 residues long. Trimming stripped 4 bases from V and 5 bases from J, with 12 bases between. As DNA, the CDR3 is TGTGCCAGCAGCTCGAGGGGGGCTGACAATGAGCAGTTCTTC. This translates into CASSSRGADNEQFF.

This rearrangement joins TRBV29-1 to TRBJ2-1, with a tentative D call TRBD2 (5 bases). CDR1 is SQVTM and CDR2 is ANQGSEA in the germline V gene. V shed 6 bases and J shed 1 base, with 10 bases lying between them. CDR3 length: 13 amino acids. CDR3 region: CSVDYGSYNEQFF. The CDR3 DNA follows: TGCAGCGTCGACTATGGGTCCTACAATGAGCAGTTCTTC.

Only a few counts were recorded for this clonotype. The chain's CDR3 is CASSWLDFDTEAFF. For the CDR3, the DNA is TGTGCCAGCAGTTGGCTCGACTTCGACACTGAAGCTTTCTTT. This rearrangement joins TRBV2 to TRBJ1-1, with no clear D. The germline V gene encodes CDR1 SNHLY and CDR2 FYNNEI. Trimming removed 5 bases at V and 3 bases at J, with 13 bases between. This CDR3 comprises 14 residues.

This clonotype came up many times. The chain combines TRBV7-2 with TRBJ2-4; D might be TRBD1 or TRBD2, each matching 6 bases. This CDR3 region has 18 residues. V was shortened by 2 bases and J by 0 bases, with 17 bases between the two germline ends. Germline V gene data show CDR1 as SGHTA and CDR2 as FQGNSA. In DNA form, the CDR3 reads TGTGCCAGCAGCTTATTCGCTGAGGGGGGCTTAGCCAAAAACATTCAGTACTTC. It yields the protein CASSLFAEGGLAKNIQYF.

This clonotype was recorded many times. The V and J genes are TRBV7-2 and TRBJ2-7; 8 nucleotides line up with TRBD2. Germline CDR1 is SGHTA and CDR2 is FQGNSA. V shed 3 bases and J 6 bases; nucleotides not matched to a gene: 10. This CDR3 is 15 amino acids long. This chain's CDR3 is CASSFVGGAAGEQYF. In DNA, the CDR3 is TGTGCCAGCAGCTTTGTCGGGGGGGCAGCCGGCGAGCAGTACTTC.

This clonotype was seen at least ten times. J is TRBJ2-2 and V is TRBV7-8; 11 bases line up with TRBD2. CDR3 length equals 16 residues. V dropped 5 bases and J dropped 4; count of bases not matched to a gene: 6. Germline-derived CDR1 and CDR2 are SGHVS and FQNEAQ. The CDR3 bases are TGTGCCAGCAGCGCACTAGCGGGAGTTTTCACCGGGGAGCTGTTTTTT. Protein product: CASSALAGVFTGELFF.

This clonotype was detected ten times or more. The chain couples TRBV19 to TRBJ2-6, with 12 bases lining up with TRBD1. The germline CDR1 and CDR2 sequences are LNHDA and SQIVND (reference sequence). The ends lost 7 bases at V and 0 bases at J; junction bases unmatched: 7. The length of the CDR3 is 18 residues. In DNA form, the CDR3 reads TGTGCCAGTACCCCCGGGACAGGGGGCTCCTCTGGGGCCAACGTCCTGACTTTC. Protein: CASTPGTGGSSGANVLTF.

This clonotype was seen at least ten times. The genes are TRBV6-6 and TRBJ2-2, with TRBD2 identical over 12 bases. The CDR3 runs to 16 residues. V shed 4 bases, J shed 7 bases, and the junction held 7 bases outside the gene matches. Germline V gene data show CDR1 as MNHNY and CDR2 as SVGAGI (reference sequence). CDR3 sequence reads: CASSFTSGGFVGELFF. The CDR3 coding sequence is TGTGCCAGCAGTTTCACTAGCGGGGGGTTTGTCGGGGAGCTGTTTTTT.

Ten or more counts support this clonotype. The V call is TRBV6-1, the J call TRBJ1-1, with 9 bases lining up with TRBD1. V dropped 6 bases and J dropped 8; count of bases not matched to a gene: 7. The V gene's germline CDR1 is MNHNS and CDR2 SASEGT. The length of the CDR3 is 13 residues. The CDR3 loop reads CASSWGQGGEAFF. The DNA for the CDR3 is TGTGCCAGCAGCTGGGGACAGGGTGGCGAAGCTTTCTTT.

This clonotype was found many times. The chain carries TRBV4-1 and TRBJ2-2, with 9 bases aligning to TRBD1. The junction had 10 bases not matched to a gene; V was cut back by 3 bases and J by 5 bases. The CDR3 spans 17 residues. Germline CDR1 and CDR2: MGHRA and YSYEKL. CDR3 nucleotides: TGCGCCAGCAGCCACCCTCCGGGACAGGGAGGAACCGGGGAGCTGTTTTTT. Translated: CASSHPPGQGGTGELFF.

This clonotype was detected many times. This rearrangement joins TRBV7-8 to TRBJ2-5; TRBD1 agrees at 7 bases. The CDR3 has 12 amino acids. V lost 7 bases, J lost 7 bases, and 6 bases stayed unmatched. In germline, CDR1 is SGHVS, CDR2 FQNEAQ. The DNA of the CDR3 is TGTGCCAGCACTAAACAGGGGTCGACCCAGTACTTC. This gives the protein CASTKQGSTQYF.

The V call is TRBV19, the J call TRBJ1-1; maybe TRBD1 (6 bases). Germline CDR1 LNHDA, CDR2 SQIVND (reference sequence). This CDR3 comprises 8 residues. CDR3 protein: CKGGRSFF. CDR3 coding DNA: TGTAAGGGGGGGCGATCTTTCTTT.

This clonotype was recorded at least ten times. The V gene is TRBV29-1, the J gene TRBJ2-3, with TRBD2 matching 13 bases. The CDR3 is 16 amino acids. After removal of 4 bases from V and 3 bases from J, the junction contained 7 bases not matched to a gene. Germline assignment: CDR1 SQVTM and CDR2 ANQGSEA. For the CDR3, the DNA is TGCAGCGTTGCACCCTGGACTAGCGGGAGTACAGATACGCAGTATTTT. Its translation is CSVAPWTSGSTDTQYF.

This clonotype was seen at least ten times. CDR3 loop: CASSLDTSYNSPLHF. The CDR3 nucleotides read TGTGCCAGCAGCTTAGACACCTCTTATAATTCACCCCTCCACTTT. This chain connects TRBV7-2 to TRBJ1-6; D remains ambiguous. Germline CDR1 and CDR2: SGHTA and FQGNSA. The germline V and J ends were trimmed by 1 base and 4 bases, with 8 bases remaining between them. This CDR3 spans 15 amino acids. The full variable domain, with the rest looked up from reference TRBV7-2 and TRBJ1-6, is GAGVSQSPSNKVTEKGKDVELRCDPISGHTALYWYRQSLGQGLEFLIYFQGNSAPDKSGLPSDRFSAERTGGSVSTLTIQRTQQEDSAVYLCASSLDTSYNSPLHFGNGTRLTVT.

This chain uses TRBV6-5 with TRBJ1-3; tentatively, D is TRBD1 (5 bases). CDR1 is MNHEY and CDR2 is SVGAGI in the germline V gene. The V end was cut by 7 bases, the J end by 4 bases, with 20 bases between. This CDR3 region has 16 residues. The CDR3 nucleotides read TGTGCCAGCACCAGACGGAGTCAGGGTGAAGGAAACACCATATATTTT. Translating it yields CASTRRSQGEGNTIYF.

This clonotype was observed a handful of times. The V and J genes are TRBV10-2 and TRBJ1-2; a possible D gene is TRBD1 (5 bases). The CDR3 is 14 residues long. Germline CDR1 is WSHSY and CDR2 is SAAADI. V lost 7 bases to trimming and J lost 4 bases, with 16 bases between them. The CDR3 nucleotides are TGCGCCAGCAAGGTACAAGGGGCCGGCTATGGCTACACCTTC. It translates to CASKVQGAGYGYTF.

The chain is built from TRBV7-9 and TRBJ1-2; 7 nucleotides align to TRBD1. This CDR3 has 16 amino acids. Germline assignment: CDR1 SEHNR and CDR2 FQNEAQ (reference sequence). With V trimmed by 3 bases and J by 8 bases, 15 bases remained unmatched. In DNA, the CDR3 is TGTGCCAGCAGCTTTCCCGTTCCGGGACAGAGTTCGGGCTACACCTTC. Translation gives CASSFPVPGQSSGYTF.